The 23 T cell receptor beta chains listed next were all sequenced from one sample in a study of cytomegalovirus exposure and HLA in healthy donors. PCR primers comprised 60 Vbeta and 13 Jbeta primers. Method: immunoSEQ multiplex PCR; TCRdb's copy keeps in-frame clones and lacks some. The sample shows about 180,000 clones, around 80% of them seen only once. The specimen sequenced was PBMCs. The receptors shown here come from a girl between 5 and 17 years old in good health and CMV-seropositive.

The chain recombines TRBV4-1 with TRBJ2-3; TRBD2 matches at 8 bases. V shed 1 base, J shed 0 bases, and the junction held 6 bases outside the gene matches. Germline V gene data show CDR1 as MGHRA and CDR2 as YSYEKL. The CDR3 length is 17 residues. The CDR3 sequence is CASSQVPGGISTDTQYF. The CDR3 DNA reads TGCGCCAGCAGCCAAGTCCCGGGGGGGATTAGCACAGATACGCAGTATTTT.

CDR3 DNA sequence: TGCGCCAGCAGCCAAGGGGGGGGATACACTGAAGCTTTCTTT. Translated: CASSQGGGYTEAFF. The J gene is TRBJ1-1, the V gene TRBV4-3; possibly TRBD1 for D (5 bases). Per germline, CDR1 LGHNA and CDR2 YSLEER. CDR3 length: 14 residues. Deletions cut 1 base from V and 3 bases from J, with 9 bases between.

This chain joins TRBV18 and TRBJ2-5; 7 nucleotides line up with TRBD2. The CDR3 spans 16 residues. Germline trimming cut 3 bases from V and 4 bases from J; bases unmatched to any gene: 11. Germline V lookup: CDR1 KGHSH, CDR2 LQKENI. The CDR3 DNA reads TGTGCCAGCTCACCGCGGGGGAAAGGACAAGGAGAGACCCAGTACTTC. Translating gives CASSPRGKGQGETQYF. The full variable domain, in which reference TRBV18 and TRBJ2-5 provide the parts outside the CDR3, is NAGVMQNPRHLVRRRGQEARLRCSPMKGHSHVYWYRQLPEEGLKFMVYLQKENIIDESGMPKERFSAEFPKEGPSILRIQQVVRGDSAAYFCASSPRGKGQGETQYFGPGTRLLVL.

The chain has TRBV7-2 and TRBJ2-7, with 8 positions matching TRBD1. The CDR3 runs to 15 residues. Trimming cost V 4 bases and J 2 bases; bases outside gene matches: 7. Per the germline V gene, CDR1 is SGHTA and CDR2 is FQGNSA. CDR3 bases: TGTGCCAGCAGCTCCCAGGGGGCATCGGCCTACGAGCAGTACTTC. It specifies CASSSQGASAYEQYF.

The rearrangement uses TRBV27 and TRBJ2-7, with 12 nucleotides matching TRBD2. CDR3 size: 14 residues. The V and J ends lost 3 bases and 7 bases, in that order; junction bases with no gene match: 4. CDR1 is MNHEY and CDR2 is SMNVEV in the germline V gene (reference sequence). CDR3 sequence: CASSFGLAGHEQYF. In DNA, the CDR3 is TGTGCCAGCAGTTTTGGACTAGCGGGACATGAGCAGTACTTC.

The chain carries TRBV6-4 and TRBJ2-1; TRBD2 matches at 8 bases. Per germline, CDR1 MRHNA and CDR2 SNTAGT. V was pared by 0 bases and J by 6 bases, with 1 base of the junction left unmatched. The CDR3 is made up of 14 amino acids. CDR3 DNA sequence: TGTGCCAGCAGTGACTCGCGGGAGGTCAATGAGCAGTTCTTC. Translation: CASSDSREVNEQFF.

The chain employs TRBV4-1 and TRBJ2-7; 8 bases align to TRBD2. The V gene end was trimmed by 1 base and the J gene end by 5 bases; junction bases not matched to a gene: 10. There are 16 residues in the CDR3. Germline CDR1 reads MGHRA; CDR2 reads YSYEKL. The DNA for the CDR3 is TGCGCCAGCAGCCAAGTCTTAAGCGGGAGTAACCACGAGCAGTACTTC. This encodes CASSQVLSGSNHEQYF.

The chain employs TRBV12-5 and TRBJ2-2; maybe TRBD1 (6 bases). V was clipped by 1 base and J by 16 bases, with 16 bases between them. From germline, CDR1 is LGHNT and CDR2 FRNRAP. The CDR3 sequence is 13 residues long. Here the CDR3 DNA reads TGTGCTAGTGGTTTGGGACTTTCAGGGGAGAGGTTTTTT. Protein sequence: CASGLGLSGERFF. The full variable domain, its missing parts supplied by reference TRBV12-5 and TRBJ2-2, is DARVTQTPRHKVTEMGQEVTMRCQPILGHNTVFWYRQTMMQGLELLAYFRNRAPLDDSGMPKDRFSAEMPDATLATLKIQPSEPRDSAVYFCASGLGLSGERFFGEGSRLTVL.

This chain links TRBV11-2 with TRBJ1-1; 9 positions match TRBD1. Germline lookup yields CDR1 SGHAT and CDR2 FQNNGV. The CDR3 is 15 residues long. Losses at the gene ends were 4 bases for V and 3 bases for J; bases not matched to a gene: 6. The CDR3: CASSSPGQGHTEAFF. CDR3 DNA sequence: TGTGCCAGCAGCTCTCCGGGACAGGGACACACTGAAGCTTTCTTT.

As DNA, the CDR3 is TGCGCCAGCAGCCCCGATGCGGGGGCATATGAAAAACTGTTTTTT. Protein product: CASSPDAGAYEKLFF. The chain couples TRBV4-1 to TRBJ1-4; a weak D match, TRBD1 (6 bases). The V and J ends lost 4 bases and 6 bases respectively, with 15 bases between them. This CDR3 has 15 residues. CDR1 is MGHRA and CDR2 is YSYEKL in the germline V gene.

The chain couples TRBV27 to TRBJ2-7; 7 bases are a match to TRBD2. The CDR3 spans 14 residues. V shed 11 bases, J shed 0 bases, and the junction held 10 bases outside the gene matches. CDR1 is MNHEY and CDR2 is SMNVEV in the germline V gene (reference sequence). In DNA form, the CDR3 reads TGTGCCTCTAGTCGGGGAGGGAGCTCCTACGAGCAGTACTTC. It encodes CASSRGGSSYEQYF.

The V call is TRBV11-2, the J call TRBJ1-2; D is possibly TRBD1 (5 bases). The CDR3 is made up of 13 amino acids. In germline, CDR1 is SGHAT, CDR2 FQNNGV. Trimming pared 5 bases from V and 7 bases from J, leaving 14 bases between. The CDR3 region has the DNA TGTGCCAGCAGCCCGGTTCCGGGGGTTGGCTACACCTTC. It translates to CASSPVPGVGYTF.

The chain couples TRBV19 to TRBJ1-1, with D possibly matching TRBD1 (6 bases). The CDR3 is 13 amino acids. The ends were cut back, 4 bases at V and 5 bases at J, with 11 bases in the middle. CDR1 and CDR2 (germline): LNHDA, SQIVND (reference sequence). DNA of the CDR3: TGTGCCAGTAGTACAACAGGGCATACTGAAGCTTTCTTT. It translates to CASSTTGHTEAFF.

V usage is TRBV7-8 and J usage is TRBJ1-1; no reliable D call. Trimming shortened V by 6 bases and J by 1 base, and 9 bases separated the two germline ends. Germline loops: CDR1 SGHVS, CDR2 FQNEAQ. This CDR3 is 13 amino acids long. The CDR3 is CASSRTGNTEAFF. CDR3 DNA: TGTGCCAGCAGTCGAACTGGGAACACTGAAGCTTTCTTT. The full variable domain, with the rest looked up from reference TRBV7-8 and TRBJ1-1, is GAGVSQSPRYKVAKRGQDVALRCDPISGHVSLFWYQQALGQGPEFLTYFQNEAQLDKSGLPSDRFFAERPEGSVSTLKIQRTQQEDSAVYLCASSRTGNTEAFFGQGTRLTVV.

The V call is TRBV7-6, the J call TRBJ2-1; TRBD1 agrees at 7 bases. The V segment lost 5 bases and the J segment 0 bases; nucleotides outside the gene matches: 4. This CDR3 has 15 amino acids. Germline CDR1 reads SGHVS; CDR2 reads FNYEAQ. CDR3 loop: CASSPGQVSYNEQFF. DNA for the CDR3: TGTGCCAGCAGCCCCGGACAGGTCTCCTACAATGAGCAGTTCTTC. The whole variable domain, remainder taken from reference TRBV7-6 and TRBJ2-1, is GAGVSQSPRYKVTKRGQDVALRCDPISGHVSLYWYRQALGQGPEFLTYFNYEAQQDKSGLPNDRFSAERPEGSISTLTIQRTEQRDSAMYRCASSPGQVSYNEQFFGPGTRLTVL.

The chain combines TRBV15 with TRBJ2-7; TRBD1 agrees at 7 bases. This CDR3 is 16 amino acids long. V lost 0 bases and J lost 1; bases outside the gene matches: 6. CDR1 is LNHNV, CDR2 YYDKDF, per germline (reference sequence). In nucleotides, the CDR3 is TGTGCCACCAGCAGAGATCGCCCAGGGGGTTCCTACGAGCAGTACTTC. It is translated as CATSRDRPGGSYEQYF.

CDR3 nucleotide sequence: TGTGCCAGCAGCCATCCCGGACAGGGGTTTTACGAGCAGTACTTC. This encodes CASSHPGQGFYEQYF. The rearrangement links TRBV5-6 to TRBJ2-7, with 9 positions matching TRBD1. Germline V gene sequence: CDR1 SGHDT, CDR2 YYEEEE. The CDR3 has 15 residues. Trimming took 4 bases from V and 4 from J; bases not matched to a gene: 9.

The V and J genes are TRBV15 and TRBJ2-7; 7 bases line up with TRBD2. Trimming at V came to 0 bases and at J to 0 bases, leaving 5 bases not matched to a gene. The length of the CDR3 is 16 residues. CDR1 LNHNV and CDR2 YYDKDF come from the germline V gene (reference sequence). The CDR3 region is CATSREASGTSYEQYF. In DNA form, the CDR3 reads TGTGCCACCAGCAGAGAAGCAAGCGGGACCTCCTACGAGCAGTACTTC.

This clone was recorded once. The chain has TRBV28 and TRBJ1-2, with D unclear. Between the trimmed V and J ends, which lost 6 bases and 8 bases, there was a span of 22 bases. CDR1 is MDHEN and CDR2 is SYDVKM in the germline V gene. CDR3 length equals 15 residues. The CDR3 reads CASSPTYPGKYGYTF. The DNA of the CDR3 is TGTGCCAGCAGCCCGACCTACCCGGGGAAATACGGCTACACCTTC.

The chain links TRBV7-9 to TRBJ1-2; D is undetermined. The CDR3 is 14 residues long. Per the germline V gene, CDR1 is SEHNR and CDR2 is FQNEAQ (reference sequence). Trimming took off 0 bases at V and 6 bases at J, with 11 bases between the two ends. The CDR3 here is CASSLALRPDGYTF. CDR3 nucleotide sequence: TGTGCCAGCAGCTTAGCACTGAGGCCGGATGGCTACACCTTC. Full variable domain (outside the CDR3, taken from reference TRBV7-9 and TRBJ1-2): DTGVSQNPRHKITKRGQNVTFRCDPISEHNRLYWYRQTLGQGPEFLTYFQNEAQLEKSRLLSDRFSAERPKGSFSTLEIQRTEQGDSAMYLCASSLALRPDGYTFGSGTRLTVV.

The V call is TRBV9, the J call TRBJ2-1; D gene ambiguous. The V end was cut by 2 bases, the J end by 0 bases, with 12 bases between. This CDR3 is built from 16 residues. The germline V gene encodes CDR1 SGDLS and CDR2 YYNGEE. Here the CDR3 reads CASSVSGGSSYNEQFF. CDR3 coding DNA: TGTGCCAGCAGCGTTAGTGGCGGTAGCTCCTACAATGAGCAGTTCTTC.

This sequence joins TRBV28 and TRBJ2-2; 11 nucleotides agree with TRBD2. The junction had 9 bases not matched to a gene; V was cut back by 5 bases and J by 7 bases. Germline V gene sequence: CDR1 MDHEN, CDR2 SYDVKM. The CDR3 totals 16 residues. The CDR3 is CASSPIAGGPVGELFF. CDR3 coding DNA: TGTGCCAGCAGTCCTATAGCGGGAGGGCCCGTCGGGGAGCTGTTTTTT.

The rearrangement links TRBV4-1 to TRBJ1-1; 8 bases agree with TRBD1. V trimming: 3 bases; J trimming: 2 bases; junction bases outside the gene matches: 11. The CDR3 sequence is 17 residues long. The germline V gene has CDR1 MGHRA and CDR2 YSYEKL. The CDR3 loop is CASSHPVQGAVNTEAFF. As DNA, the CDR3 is TGCGCCAGCAGCCACCCGGTTCAGGGGGCGGTTAACACTGAAGCTTTCTTT.